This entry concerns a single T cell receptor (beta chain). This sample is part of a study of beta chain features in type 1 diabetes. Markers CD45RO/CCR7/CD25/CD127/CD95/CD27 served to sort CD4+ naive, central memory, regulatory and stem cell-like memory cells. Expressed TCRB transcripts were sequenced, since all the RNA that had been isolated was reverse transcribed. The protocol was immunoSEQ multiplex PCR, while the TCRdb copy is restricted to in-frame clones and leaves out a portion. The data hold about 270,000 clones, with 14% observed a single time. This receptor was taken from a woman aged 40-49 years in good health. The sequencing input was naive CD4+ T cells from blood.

CDR3 nucleotides: TGTGCCAGCAGCTTATCTCAGGGGCTGGCTGGCTACACCTTC. Translating it yields CASSLSQGLAGYTF. V and J are TRBV7-6 and TRBJ1-2; a weak D match, TRBD1 (6 bases). The germline V and J ends were trimmed by 2 bases and 7 bases, with 14 bases remaining between them. This CDR3 has 14 residues. Per the germline V gene, CDR1 is SGHVS and CDR2 is FNYEAQ. Variable domain in full (rest from reference TRBV7-6 and TRBJ1-2): GAGVSQSPRYKVTKRGQDVALRCDPISGHVSLYWYRQALGQGPEFLTYFNYEAQQDKSGLPNDRFSAERPEGSISTLTIQRTEQRDSAMYRCASSLSQGLAGYTFGSGTRLTVV.